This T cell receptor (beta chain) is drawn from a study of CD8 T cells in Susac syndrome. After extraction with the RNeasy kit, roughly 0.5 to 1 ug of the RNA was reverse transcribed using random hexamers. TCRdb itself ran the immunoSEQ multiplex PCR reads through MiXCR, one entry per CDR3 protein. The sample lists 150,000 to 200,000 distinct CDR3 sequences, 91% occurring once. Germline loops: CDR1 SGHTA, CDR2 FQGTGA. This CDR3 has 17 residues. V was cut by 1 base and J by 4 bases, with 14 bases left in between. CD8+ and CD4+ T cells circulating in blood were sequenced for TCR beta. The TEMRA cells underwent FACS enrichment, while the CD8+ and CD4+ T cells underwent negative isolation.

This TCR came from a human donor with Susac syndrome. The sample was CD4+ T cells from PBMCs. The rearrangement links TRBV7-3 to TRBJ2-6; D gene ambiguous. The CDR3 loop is CASSLNPDGWGANVLTF. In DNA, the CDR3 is TGTGCCAGCAGCTTAAATCCTGACGGTTGGGGGGCCAACGTCCTGACTTTC.